This T cell receptor (beta chain) derives from a study of cytomegalovirus exposure and HLA in healthy donors. For this clone: Its antigen is undetermined.

The table came from immunoSEQ multiplex PCR; TCRdb's copy has only in-frame clones and leaves some out. Among 150,000 to 200,000 clones listed, 86% were seen once. V was clipped by 4 bases and J by 4 bases, with 14 bases between them. Per germline, CDR1 SGHNT and CDR2 YYREEE (reference sequence). The CDR3 contains 14 residues. Separate from the roughly 700-subject first cohort was the approximately 120-subject validation cohort, to which the donors belonged. Study outcomes and limitations: Researchers catalogued approximately 170 TCR beta chains as cytomegalovirus-associated.

Material: PBMCs. This TCR came from a woman aged 18-29 years in good health and CMV-seronegative. The V gene is TRBV5-4, the J gene TRBJ2-5; TRBD2 might be the D (7 bases). The CDR3 coding sequence is TGTGCCAGCAGCAGGGGGGGGGACGGAGAGACCCAGTACTTC. This translates into CASSRGGDGETQYF.